This T cell receptor beta chain was sequenced in a study of blood T cell repertoires in COVID-19. About the study: Specimens from acute and convalescent COVID-19 originated in the United States, Italy and Spain. Nucleic acid was either cDNA or gDNA, and it came from T cells, B-cell-depleted T cells, or PBMCs.

As processed by the authors: Reference gene primer amplification gave estimated nucleated cell counts. TCRdb's table, derived via immunoSEQ multiplex PCR, lists solely in-frame clones and lacks some. V and J calls and clone size are given by that table; D and trimming were obtained from the DNA. The sample has around 180,000 clones; approximately 90% are singletons. Germline values: CDR1 MGHRA, CDR2 YSYEKL. V shed 0 bases, J shed 6 bases, and the junction held 9 bases outside the gene matches. This CDR3 has 16 residues. The clonotype originates from a man in his sixties with acute or convalescent COVID-19. The sequenced sample consisted of peripheral blood. The chain has TRBV4-1 and TRBJ2-5, with 8 bases fitting TRBD1. DNA for the CDR3: TGCGCCAGCAGCCAAGATTCGGCAGGGGGCGGGAAGACCCAGTACTTC. Translating it yields CASSQDSAGGGKTQYF.